This entry describes one T cell receptor beta chain. CDR1 is MNHEY, CDR2 SVGAGI, per germline. This CDR3 comprises 15 residues. Losses at the gene ends were 6 bases for V and 4 bases for J; bases not matched to a gene: 9. The assay was immunoSEQ multiplex PCR, and TCRdb's table has in-frame clones only and misses some. The sample consists of 150,000 to 200,000 clones, roughly four fifths of them appearing once. This sample was taken from a study of blood T cell repertoires in COVID-19. Across the study: Acute-phase and convalescent COVID-19 samples originated in the United States, Italy and Spain.

The age range of participants was about 18 to 100 years, with residence in around 22 US areas. Which cohort a participant joined came from the clinical history participants gave. V usage is TRBV6-5 and J usage is TRBJ1-3, with 7 positions matching TRBD1. The sequencing input was PBMCs or T cells enriched from blood (not recorded which). The TCR originated in a man in his fifties who had recovered from COVID-19. CDR3 residues: CASRPTGTYGNTIYF. Here the CDR3 DNA reads TGTGCCAGCAGGCCGACAGGGACTTACGGAAACACCATATATTTT.